This TCR beta chain was recorded in a study of beta chain features in type 1 diabetes. Whole-study results and caveats: Diminished insertions and augmented deletions at VDJ junctions characterized type 1 diabetes patients. Among patients with Type 1 diabetes, TCRB CDR3s were moderately but significantly shorter in every one of the four CD4+ subsets. Naive, central memory and regulatory TCRB repertoires appeared more similar among patients than healthy donors.

Expressed TCRB transcripts got sequenced, as all isolated RNA was reverse transcribed. Profiled with immunoSEQ multiplex PCR; TCRdb holds only in-frame clones, not every one. The sample consists of 250,000 to 350,000 clones, around 16% of them appearing once. About this clone: What it recognizes is unknown.

The V segment lost 4 bases and the J segment 6 bases; nucleotides outside the gene matches: 12. Germline V gene lookup returns CDR1 GTSNPN and CDR2 SVGIG (reference sequence). CDR3 size: 15 residues. Sequenced material: naive CD4+ T cells from blood. The V gene is TRBV30, the J gene TRBJ2-1, with 7 bases that match TRBD2. This receptor was taken from a young man with type 1 diabetes. In DNA, the CDR3 is TGTGCCTGGACCAGAGCGGGGAGGTGGTCCAATGAGCAGTTCTTC. Protein sequence: CAWTRAGRWSNEQFF.